A single sample is the source of the 32 T cell receptor beta chains below, sequenced in a study of blood T cell repertoires in COVID-19. Clones were sequenced by immunoSEQ multiplex PCR, and TCRdb holds only the in-frame ones, with some missing. Among under 250,000 clones listed, approximately 91% were seen once. Specimen: peripheral blood. The receptors come from a woman aged 40-49 years with acute or convalescent COVID-19.

This chain links TRBV6-5 with TRBJ1-3; D call uncertain. V was shortened by 6 bases and J by 4 bases, with 13 bases between the two germline ends. The CDR3 length is 14 residues. CDR1 and CDR2 from the germline V gene are MNHEY and SVGAGI. The CDR3 reads CASSSFLGGNTIYF. CDR3 sequence (DNA): TGTGCCAGCAGCTCATTTCTCGGGGGAAACACCATATATTTT.

The chain employs TRBV5-6 and TRBJ1-2; possibly TRBD1 for D (6 bases). Germline V gene data show CDR1 as SGHDT and CDR2 as YYEEEE. V gave up 1 base and J gave up 1 base, with 14 bases separating them. This CDR3 spans 16 amino acids. The CDR3 here is CASSLTGQRYNYGYTF. For the CDR3, the DNA is TGTGCCAGCAGCTTGACAGGGCAGCGATATAACTATGGCTACACCTTC.

The V and J genes are TRBV6-6 and TRBJ2-3; possibly TRBD1 for D (6 bases). CDR1 is MNHNY, CDR2 SVGAGI, per germline (reference sequence). The CDR3 runs 14 residues. V lost 8 bases and J 5 bases, leaving 17 bases between the germline ends. For the CDR3, the DNA is TGTGCCAGCCAGACAGGCCGATATCGAGATACGCAGTATTTT. It encodes CASQTGRYRDTQYF.

The chain links TRBV18 to TRBJ1-1, with a tentative D call TRBD1 (6 bases). V was trimmed by 2 bases and J by 8 bases, leaving 12 bases between them. This CDR3 is 13 amino acids long. Germline lookup yields CDR1 KGHSH and CDR2 LQKENI. The CDR3 DNA follows: TGTGCCAGCTCACCATCAAACAGGGCGGAAGCTTTCTTT. This sequence encodes CASSPSNRAEAFF.

This chain links TRBV4-1 with TRBJ1-1; TRBD1 agrees at 7 bases. Per the germline V gene, CDR1 is MGHRA and CDR2 is YSYEKL. Trimming took 3 bases from V and 4 from J; bases not matched to a gene: 5. The CDR3 is 14 amino acids. The CDR3 loop is CASSHSGGGTEAFF. The CDR3 DNA is TGCGCCAGCAGCCATTCAGGGGGAGGCACTGAAGCTTTCTTT.

The gene calls are TRBV30 and TRBJ2-1, with D hard to call. Trimming took off 2 bases at V and 9 bases at J, with 14 bases between the two ends. CDR1 and CDR2 from the germline V gene are GTSNPN and SVGIG (reference sequence). The CDR3 is 13 residues long. The CDR3 nucleotides read TGTGCCTGGAGTCTGATCCCTGCGAGTGAGCAGTTCTTC. This codes for CAWSLIPASEQFF.

The V call is TRBV11-2, the J call TRBJ2-3; D is perhaps TRBD2 (6 bases). Germline lookup yields CDR1 SGHAT and CDR2 FQNNGV. Trimming left V 5 bases short and J 2 bases short, with 20 bases between. The CDR3 sequence is 17 residues long. The CDR3 here is CASSTLWRGGATDTQYF. Here the CDR3 DNA reads TGTGCCAGCAGCACCCTCTGGCGGGGAGGCGCCACAGATACGCAGTATTTT.

Only one count was recorded for this clone. The gene calls are TRBV12-3 or TRBV12-4 and TRBJ1-2; 7 positions agree with TRBD1. The CDR3 runs to 13 residues. V shed 5 bases and J 7 bases; nucleotides not matched to a gene: 7. The CDR3 loop reads CASSPRGGSGYTF. CDR3 nucleotides: TGTGCCAGCAGTCCTCGAGGGGGCAGTGGCTACACCTTC.

The DNA for the CDR3 is TGTGCCAGCAGTTCACCCGGGACAGGGGGCGAAGCTTTCTTT. It is translated as CASSSPGTGGEAFF. The J gene is TRBJ1-1, the V gene TRBV27; 12 positions agree with TRBD1. CDR1 MNHEY and CDR2 SMNVEV come from the germline V gene (reference sequence). V shed 4 bases and J 8 bases; nucleotides not matched to a gene: 5. This CDR3 has 14 residues.

This clone was seen only once. The V and J genes are TRBV19 and TRBJ1-1; D possibly corresponds to TRBD1 (5 bases). Trimming stripped 1 base from V and 1 base from J, with 10 bases between. Germline V gene lookup returns CDR1 LNHDA and CDR2 SQIVND (reference sequence). The CDR3 length is 15 residues. CDR3 DNA sequence: TGTGCCAGTAGTATAGGGGGGGAACGGAACACTGAAGCTTTCTTT. Protein: CASSIGGERNTEAFF.

Here the CDR3 reads CASSLGAGGGGSGANVLTF. CDR3 DNA: TGTGCCAGCAGCTTAGGGGCAGGGGGAGGTGGCTCTGGGGCCAACGTCCTGACTTTC. The chain is built from TRBV7-2 and TRBJ2-6; possible D gene TRBD1, 7 bases. The CDR3 covers 19 residues. In germline, CDR1 is SGHTA, CDR2 FQGNSA. V shed 1 base and J shed 0 bases, with 16 bases lying between them. Looking up the rest from reference TRBV7-2 and TRBJ2-6 gives the full variable domain: GAGVSQSPSNKVTEKGKDVELRCDPISGHTALYWYRQSLGQGLEFLIYFQGNSAPDKSGLPSDRFSAERTGGSVSTLTIQRTQQEDSAVYLCASSLGAGGGGSGANVLTFGAGSRLTVL.

The chain uses TRBV6-5 and TRBJ2-2, with 12 bases aligning to TRBD2. This CDR3 comprises 16 residues. Germline V CDR1 and CDR2: MNHEY, SVGAGI. The J segment lost 1 base and the V segment lost 4 bases, leaving 1 base of the junction unmatched. CDR3 amino acids: CASSLTSGGNTGELFF. In nucleotides, the CDR3 is TGTGCCAGCAGTTTGACTAGCGGGGGGAACACCGGGGAGCTGTTTTTT.

The CDR3 bases are TGTGCCAGTACCCTGGACAGGGGCACAGATACGCAGTATTTT. Translation: CASTLDRGTDTQYF. V usage is TRBV19 and J usage is TRBJ2-3, with TRBD1 identical over 8 bases. The V gene's germline CDR1 is LNHDA and CDR2 SQIVND (reference sequence). Losses at the gene ends were 7 bases for V and 1 base for J; bases not matched to a gene: 4. This CDR3 comprises 14 residues.

The rearrangement joins TRBV18 to TRBJ1-5, with D possibly matching TRBD1 (6 bases). The germline CDR1 and CDR2 sequences are KGHSH and LQKENI. This CDR3 has 15 amino acids. Trimming left V 3 bases short and J 2 bases short, with 11 bases between. The CDR3, as DNA: TGTGCCAGCTCACCTTCAGGGGTTGGCAATCAGCCCCAGCATTTT. Translated: CASSPSGVGNQPQHF.

This clone was found once. This same CDR3 is encoded by further DNA sequences in the sample. The chain links TRBV2 to TRBJ1-5; TRBD1 aligns across 9 bases. Germline CDR1 is SNHLY and CDR2 is FYNNEI. Trimming cost V 6 bases and J 7 bases; bases outside gene matches: 4. This CDR3 has 13 residues. The CDR3 DNA sequence: TGTGCCAGCAGGGGACAGGGTAACCAGCCCCAGCATTTT. This codes for CASRGQGNQPQHF. The full variable domain, completed using reference TRBV2 and TRBJ1-5, is EPEVTQTPSHQVTQMGQEVILRCVPISNHLYFYWYRQILGQKVEFLVSFYNNEISEKSEIFDDQFSVERPDGSNFTLKIRSTKLEDSAMYFCASRGQGNQPQHFGDGTRLSIL.

J is TRBJ1-2 and V is TRBV19; the D gene is possibly TRBD1 (6 bases). The CDR3 consists of 14 residues. The ends were cut back, 7 bases at V and 4 bases at J, with 16 bases in the middle. Germline lookup yields CDR1 LNHDA and CDR2 SQIVND (reference sequence). CDR3 residues: CASTRYRDGYGYTF. For the CDR3, the DNA is TGTGCCAGTACAAGGTACAGGGACGGCTATGGCTACACCTTC.

The chain recombines TRBV12-3 or TRBV12-4 with TRBJ2-5; no reliable D call. Trimming left V 3 bases short and J 1 base short, with 6 bases between. The CDR3 consists of 13 residues. The CDR3 protein is CASSFRLQETQYF. Here the CDR3 DNA reads TGTGCCAGCAGTTTCAGGCTCCAAGAGACCCAGTACTTC.

The chain couples TRBV29-1 to TRBJ2-7; tentatively, D is TRBD2 (6 bases). The germline V gene has CDR1 SQVTM and CDR2 ANQGSEA. Trimming removed 7 bases at V and 3 bases at J, with 19 bases between. This CDR3 has 14 amino acids. CDR3 sequence reads: CSAIHGGMDYEQYV. The CDR3 DNA reads TGCAGCGCCATCCATGGCGGGATGGACTACGAGCAGTACGTC.

The J gene is TRBJ2-2, the V gene TRBV9, with TRBD2 matching over 8 bases. Germline V gene data show CDR1 as SGDLS and CDR2 as YYNGEE. With 0 bases clipped from V and 1 base from J, the junction kept 2 bases outside the gene matches. This CDR3 contains 16 residues. This CDR3 is CASSVGLARNTGELFF. CDR3 in DNA: TGTGCCAGCAGCGTAGGACTAGCGAGGAACACCGGGGAGCTGTTTTTT. Looking up the rest from reference TRBV9 and TRBJ2-2 gives the full variable domain: DSGVTQTPKHLITATGQRVTLRCSPRSGDLSVYWYQQSLDQGLQFLIQYYNGEERAKGNILERFSAQQFPDLHSELNLSSLELGDSALYFCASSVGLARNTGELFFGEGSRLTVL.

V and J are TRBV6-5 and TRBJ2-3; maybe TRBD2 (7 bases). Germline CDR1 is MNHEY and CDR2 is SVGAGI. The ends were cut back, 2 bases at V and 4 bases at J, with 13 bases in the middle. The CDR3 length is 15 residues. CDR3 coding DNA: TGTGCCAGCAGTTACGCGGGGGCTAGGGCAGATACGCAGTATTTT. It translates to CASSYAGARADTQYF.

The CDR3 loop is CASRDRSTYEQYV. Written as DNA, the CDR3 is TGTGCCAGCCGGGACAGGTCCACCTACGAGCAGTACGTC. The chain joins TRBV6-5 to TRBJ2-7, with 8 bases identical to TRBD1. V was clipped by 8 bases and J by 2 bases; unmatched bases: 5. The CDR3 is 13 residues long. Per germline, CDR1 MNHEY and CDR2 SVGAGI.

This rearrangement joins TRBV9 to TRBJ1-2; no firm D call. CDR1 SGDLS and CDR2 YYNGEE come from the germline V gene. Trimming left V 0 bases short and J 10 bases short, with 10 bases between. This CDR3 has 12 amino acids. The CDR3 sequence is CASSVGRGFYTF. Here the CDR3 DNA reads TGTGCCAGCAGCGTAGGCAGAGGGTTCTACACCTTC.

The rearrangement uses TRBV21-1 and TRBJ1-5. TRBV21-1 is deemed a pseudogene. This CDR3 region has 13 residues. The CDR3 here is CASSLPNNQPQHF. The CDR3, as DNA: TGTGCCAGCAGCCTACCGAACAATCAGCCCCAGCATTTT.

The CDR3 region is CASSLETGKWHEQFF. The CDR3 DNA follows: TGTGCCAGCAGCTTGGAGACAGGGAAGTGGCATGAGCAGTTCTTC. The chain is built from TRBV5-5 and TRBJ2-1; TRBD1 agrees at 7 bases. CDR3 length equals 15 residues. V dropped 0 bases and J dropped 8; count of bases not matched to a gene: 8. Germline CDR1 and CDR2: SGHKS and YYEKEE (reference sequence).

The J gene is TRBJ2-5, the V gene TRBV18, with D possibly matching TRBD2 (6 bases). V was trimmed by 2 bases and J by 4 bases, leaving 8 bases between them. CDR3 length: 13 residues. CDR1 is KGHSH, CDR2 LQKENI, per germline. The CDR3 DNA reads TGTGCCAGCTCACCAATGGGGGGAGAGACCCAGTACTTC. Translation: CASSPMGGETQYF.

CDR3 in DNA: TGTGCCAGCAGCGTAGAGGGGGTCAACCAAGAGACCCAGTACTTC. Translated, it gives CASSVEGVNQETQYF. V and J are TRBV9 and TRBJ2-5; tentative D call: TRBD1 (6 bases). V was clipped by 0 bases and J by 0 bases, with 9 bases between them. CDR1 is SGDLS and CDR2 is YYNGEE in the germline V gene. CDR3 length equals 15 residues.

This clone has just a few counts. The chain recombines TRBV9 with TRBJ1-1; no reliable D call. V was trimmed by 6 bases and J by 5 bases, leaving 20 bases between them. This CDR3 has 15 residues. Germline V gene data show CDR1 as SGDLS and CDR2 as YYNGEE. The CDR3 here is CASNPSGRRETEAFF. The CDR3 nucleotides read TGTGCCAGCAACCCATCCGGGAGGAGGGAAACTGAAGCTTTCTTT.

The chain uses TRBV7-2 and TRBJ1-2; TRBD1 matches at 7 bases. Trimming took 1 base from V and 0 from J; bases not matched to a gene: 8. This CDR3 region has 17 residues. Germline CDR1 is SGHTA and CDR2 is FQGNSA. For the CDR3, the DNA is TGTGCCAGCAGCTTAGGACAGGGTTCCCTTTCTAACTATGGCTACACCTTC. Translation gives CASSLGQGSLSNYGYTF.

This clone was recorded a few times. The chain links TRBV19 to TRBJ2-2; no definite D call. CDR3 length: 14 amino acids. V lost 2 bases, J lost 6 bases, and 10 bases lay in between. Germline CDR1 and CDR2: LNHDA and SQIVND (reference sequence). The CDR3 loop reads CASSITGSPGELFF. The DNA for the CDR3 is TGTGCCAGTAGTATAACGGGTAGTCCCGGGGAGCTGTTTTTT. Combining the CDR3 with reference TRBV19 and TRBJ2-2 gives the whole variable domain DGGITQSPKYLFRKEGQNVTLSCEQNLNHDAMYWYRQDPGQGLRLIYYSQIVNDFQKGDIAEGYSVSREKKESFPLTVTSAQKNPTAFYLCASSITGSPGELFFGEGSRLTVL.

This sequence joins TRBV12-5 and TRBJ1-6, with TRBD1 identical over 9 bases. Germline values: CDR1 LGHNT, CDR2 FRNRAP. V gave up 0 bases and J gave up 4 bases; unmatched junction bases: 13. The CDR3 contains 20 residues. As DNA, the CDR3 is TGTGCTAGTGGTTTGGTACCAATGGGACAGGGAGGGAGGTATAATTCACCCCTCCACTTT. Its translation is CASGLVPMGQGGRYNSPLHF.

The chain recombines TRBV7-9 with TRBJ1-2; D perhaps matches TRBD1 (6 bases). Germline CDR1 and CDR2: SEHNR and FQNEAQ (reference sequence). Trimming pared 4 bases from V and 2 bases from J, leaving 11 bases between. The CDR3 is made up of 14 amino acids. The CDR3 loop reads CASSSTGTNYGYTF. The CDR3 DNA is TGTGCCAGCAGCTCCACAGGGACCAACTATGGCTACACCTTC.

This chain connects TRBV3-1 (or the pseudogene TRBV3-2) to TRBJ1-1; D gene uncertain. The germline V gene has CDR1 LGHDT and CDR2 YNNKEL (reference sequence). There are 15 residues in the CDR3. V was pared by 5 bases and J by 3 bases, with 16 bases between. The CDR3 here is CASSAILVRDTEAFF. DNA of the CDR3: TGTGCCAGCAGCGCAATCCTCGTACGCGACACTGAAGCTTTCTTT.